The rows below give T cell receptor beta chains drawn from one sample of a study of TIL therapy for anti-PD-1-resistant metastatic lung cancer. The assay was immunoSEQ multiplex PCR, and TCRdb's table has in-frame clones only and misses some. The table shows tens of thousands of clones, with approximately 79% occurring only once. Sequencing was performed on blood, taken at baseline. The receptors originated from a woman between 30 and 85 years old with non-small cell lung cancer. Each CDR3 is given with its conserved first and last residue. Fields, in order: D gene, clone size, V gene, J gene, CDR3 DNA, CDR3 protein. D genes are given only for firm matches. The size field is filled for only some rows; it gives once, few, many or a size class.

d_gene: TRBD1; abundance: NA; v_gene: TRBV27; j_gene: TRBJ1-2; CDR3nt: TGTGCCAGCAGTTTACTATATTATGGAGGACAGGACTATGGCTACACCTTC; CDR3aa: CASSLLYYGGQDYGYTF
d_gene: NA; abundance: NA; v_gene: TRBV6-1; j_gene: TRBJ1-1; CDR3nt: TGTGCCAGCAGTGACAGGGCCTTAGTTACGAACACTGAAGCTTTCTTT; CDR3aa: CASSDRALVTNTEAFF
d_gene: NA; abundance: once; v_gene: TRBV6-5; j_gene: TRBJ1-1; CDR3nt: TGTGCCAGCAGTTACGGGGGGGGCTCCAAAATAGAAGCTTTCTTT; CDR3aa: CASSYGGGSKIEAFF
d_gene: NA; abundance: NA; v_gene: TRBV6-5; j_gene: TRBJ1-1; CDR3nt: TGTGCCAGCAGCCGACAGAAGAACACTGAAGCTTTCTTT; CDR3aa: CASSRQKNTEAFF
d_gene: NA; abundance: few; v_gene: TRBV6-1; j_gene: TRBJ2-7; CDR3nt: TGTGCCAGCAGCAACAGGAAGATAGGGTACGAGCAGTACTTC; CDR3aa: CASSNRKIGYEQYF
d_gene: NA; abundance: few; v_gene: TRBV7-9; j_gene: TRBJ1-2; CDR3nt: TGTGCCAGCAGCCCAGGTGAATTAGCTAACTATGGCTACACCTTC; CDR3aa: CASSPGELANYGYTF
d_gene: TRBD1; abundance: NA; v_gene: TRBV4-1; j_gene: TRBJ1-2; CDR3nt: TGCGCCAGCTGTAATCCGGGACAGGGCCGGGAGGGTGGCTACACCTTC; CDR3aa: CASCNPGQGREGGYTF
d_gene: NA; abundance: NA; v_gene: TRBV28; j_gene: TRBJ2-7; CDR3nt: TGTGCCAGCAGCCCCCAGGGGCGCCCTGACTACGAGCAGTACTTC; CDR3aa: CASSPQGRPDYEQYF
d_gene: NA; abundance: NA; v_gene: TRBV5-1; j_gene: TRBJ1-1; CDR3nt: TGCGCCAGCATGTCTCCCTACAACACTGAAGCTTTCTTT; CDR3aa: CASMSPYNTEAFF
d_gene: NA; abundance: NA; v_gene: TRBV15; j_gene: TRBJ2-5; CDR3nt: TGTGCCACCAGCTCTGACCGACGACCGCAAGAGACCCAGTACTTC; CDR3aa: CATSSDRRPQETQYF
d_gene: NA; abundance: NA; v_gene: TRBV29-1; j_gene: TRBJ2-5; CDR3nt: TGCAGCGTTTGGAAGGGGGAGACCCAGTACTTC; CDR3aa: CSVWKGETQYF
d_gene: TRBD1; abundance: NA; v_gene: TRBV5-1; j_gene: TRBJ2-6; CDR3nt: TGCGCCAGCAGCTTCCAGGGGGTGAGCTCTGGGGCCAACGTCCTGACTTTC; CDR3aa: CASSFQGVSSGANVLTF
d_gene: TRBD2; abundance: NA; v_gene: TRBV7-6; j_gene: TRBJ2-7; CDR3nt: TGTGCCAGCAGCCCGCTTAGCGGGACCAAATACTACGAGCAGTACTTC; CDR3aa: CASSPLSGTKYYEQYF
d_gene: NA; abundance: NA; v_gene: TRBV7-2; j_gene: TRBJ2-2; CDR3nt: TGTGCCAGCAGCTTTGAACTGAACACCGGGGAGCTGTTTTTT; CDR3aa: CASSFELNTGELFF
d_gene: NA; abundance: few; v_gene: TRBV6-5; j_gene: TRBJ2-1; CDR3nt: TGTGCCAGCAGTTACGTGCGGAAATTAACCTACAATGAGCAGTTCTTC; CDR3aa: CASSYVRKLTYNEQFF
d_gene: NA; abundance: NA; v_gene: TRBV2; j_gene: TRBJ2-2; CDR3nt: TGTGCCATACTCTCCCGGGCCCAGCAACGGGAGCTGTTTTTT; CDR3aa: CAILSRAQQRELFF
d_gene: NA; abundance: once; v_gene: TRBV15; j_gene: TRBJ1-1; CDR3nt: TGTGCCACCAGCCGATCAAAGAACACTGAAGCTTTCTTT; CDR3aa: CATSRSKNTEAFF
d_gene: NA; abundance: NA; v_gene: TRBV21-1; j_gene: TRBJ2-3; CDR3nt: TGTGCCAGCAGCAACTGGGGAGTTAGGCGGACATCCACAGATACGCAGTATTTT; CDR3aa: CASSNWGVRRTSTDTQYF
d_gene: TRBD1; abundance: NA; v_gene: TRBV19; j_gene: TRBJ1-2; CDR3nt: TGTGCCAGTAGTACCCAGGGGGGAAGGTATGGCTACACCTTC; CDR3aa: CASSTQGGRYGYTF
d_gene: NA; abundance: NA; v_gene: TRBV19; j_gene: TRBJ2-7; CDR3nt: TGTGCCAGTAGTACACCCGGGACTTTCTACGAGCAGTACTTC; CDR3aa: CASSTPGTFYEQYF
d_gene: TRBD1; abundance: few; v_gene: TRBV19; j_gene: TRBJ1-2; CDR3nt: TGTGCCAGCCTATCCTTCACAGGGGGGTATGGCTACACCTTC; CDR3aa: CASLSFTGGYGYTF
d_gene: TRBD1; abundance: NA; v_gene: TRBV18; j_gene: TRBJ1-1; CDR3nt: TGTGCCAGCTCACTACGGGACAGGGAGGGAACTGAAGCTTTCTTT; CDR3aa: CASSLRDREGTEAFF
d_gene: NA; abundance: NA; v_gene: TRBV6-5; j_gene: TRBJ2-2; CDR3nt: TGTGCCAGCAGTTACTCGGACTATAACACCGGGGAGCTGTTTTTT; CDR3aa: CASSYSDYNTGELFF
d_gene: TRBD2; abundance: NA; v_gene: TRBV6-5; j_gene: TRBJ2-3; CDR3nt: TGTGCCAGCAGTTACGGCCTAGCGGGAGGGCCGGATACGCAGTATTTT; CDR3aa: CASSYGLAGGPDTQYF
d_gene: NA; abundance: NA; v_gene: TRBV5-1; j_gene: TRBJ1-1; CDR3nt: TGCGCCAGCAGCCCCGCACCGGGGCGGGCTGAAGCTTTCTTT; CDR3aa: CASSPAPGRAEAFF
d_gene: NA; abundance: NA; v_gene: TRBV7-2; j_gene: TRBJ1-2; CDR3nt: TGTGCCAGCAGTTATCGACAGGACTACACCTTC; CDR3aa: CASSYRQDYTF
d_gene: TRBD2; abundance: NA; v_gene: TRBV27; j_gene: TRBJ2-7; CDR3nt: TGTGCCAGCAGTTTATCAGCCCCGGCACTAGCGGGAGTGAGCTACGAGCAGTACTTC; CDR3aa: CASSLSAPALAGVSYEQYF
d_gene: NA; abundance: NA; v_gene: TRBV5-6; j_gene: TRBJ1-1; CDR3nt: TGTGCCAGCAGCTTGGTTCGGGGGTGGGAAGCTTTCTTT; CDR3aa: CASSLVRGWEAFF
d_gene: NA; abundance: NA; v_gene: TRBV6-1; j_gene: TRBJ1-3; CDR3nt: TGTGCCAGCAGTGAACTCAGGGACTCTGGAAACACCATATATTTT; CDR3aa: CASSELRDSGNTIYF
d_gene: NA; abundance: few; v_gene: TRBV28; j_gene: TRBJ2-7; CDR3nt: TGTGCCAGCAAAACCCAGGGGATAGGAGAGCAGTACTTC; CDR3aa: CASKTQGIGEQYF
d_gene: NA; abundance: NA; v_gene: TRBV7-3; j_gene: TRBJ1-1; CDR3nt: TGTGCCAGCAGCTTGGGCCCTACTTCGAACACTGAAGCTTTCTTT; CDR3aa: CASSLGPTSNTEAFF
d_gene: TRBD2; abundance: NA; v_gene: TRBV9; j_gene: TRBJ2-1; CDR3nt: TGTGCCAGCAGCGTAGGGACTAGCGGGGTATCCTACAATGAGCAGTTCTTC; CDR3aa: CASSVGTSGVSYNEQFF
d_gene: TRBD2; abundance: NA; v_gene: TRBV10-3; j_gene: TRBJ2-1; CDR3nt: TGTGCCATCAGGGATACCCTAGCGGGAGCCTACAATGAGCAGTTCTTC; CDR3aa: CAIRDTLAGAYNEQFF
d_gene: NA; abundance: NA; v_gene: TRBV2; j_gene: TRBJ1-1; CDR3nt: TGTGCCAGCAGTCTACAGGGCGGTGAAGCTTTCTTT; CDR3aa: CASSLQGGEAFF
d_gene: TRBD2; abundance: NA; v_gene: TRBV7-9; j_gene: TRBJ2-1; CDR3nt: TGTGCCAGCAGCTTTACTAGCGGGAATGCCCATGAGCAGTTCTTC; CDR3aa: CASSFTSGNAHEQFF
d_gene: NA; abundance: NA; v_gene: TRBV10-3; j_gene: TRBJ2-6; CDR3nt: TGTGCCATCAGTGAGTATGAAGGCGTAAGCTCTGGGGCCAACGTCCTGACTTTC; CDR3aa: CAISEYEGVSSGANVLTF
d_gene: NA; abundance: NA; v_gene: TRBV11-2; j_gene: TRBJ2-7; CDR3nt: TGTGCCAGCAGCCCGCAAACCGGGTCCCACGAGCAGTACTTC; CDR3aa: CASSPQTGSHEQYF
d_gene: NA; abundance: NA; v_gene: TRBV28; j_gene: TRBJ1-2; CDR3nt: TGTGCCAGCAGTTTCGCCAGCTATGGCTACACCTTC; CDR3aa: CASSFASYGYTF
d_gene: NA; abundance: NA; v_gene: TRBV6-1; j_gene: TRBJ2-7; CDR3nt: TGTGCCAGCCTAACAGGCCTTTTTTACGAGCAGTACTTC; CDR3aa: CASLTGLFYEQYF
d_gene: NA; abundance: NA; v_gene: TRBV4-3; j_gene: TRBJ1-1; CDR3nt: TGCGCCAGCAGCCGAGCAAGGGTACGGACTGAAGCTTTCTTT; CDR3aa: CASSRARVRTEAFF
d_gene: NA; abundance: few; v_gene: TRBV2; j_gene: TRBJ1-5; CDR3nt: TGTGCCAGCAGTGCAGCAGGGGTTAGCAATCAGCCCCAGCATTTT; CDR3aa: CASSAAGVSNQPQHF
d_gene: NA; abundance: few; v_gene: TRBV10-3; j_gene: TRBJ2-2; CDR3nt: TGTGCCATCAGCGGTACCGCGAACACCGGGGAGCTGTTTTTT; CDR3aa: CAISGTANTGELFF
d_gene: NA; abundance: NA; v_gene: TRBV19; j_gene: TRBJ1-5; CDR3nt: TGTGCCAGTAGTAACTCCTACGGCAGGGATCAGCCCCAGCATTTT; CDR3aa: CASSNSYGRDQPQHF
d_gene: NA; abundance: NA; v_gene: TRBV7-3; j_gene: TRBJ2-6; CDR3nt: TGTGCCAGCAGCTTGTGGAGCTCTGGGGCCAACGTCCTGACTTTC; CDR3aa: CASSLWSSGANVLTF
d_gene: NA; abundance: NA; v_gene: TRBV10-1; j_gene: TRBJ2-1; CDR3nt: TGCGCCAGCAGTGAAGGGGCGGGCTTCTCCTACAATGAGCAGTTCTTC; CDR3aa: CASSEGAGFSYNEQFF
d_gene: TRBD2; abundance: NA; v_gene: TRBV27; j_gene: TRBJ2-3; CDR3nt: TGTGCCAGCTTGAGAAGCTTAGCGGGAGGGCGAAGTACGCAGTATTTT; CDR3aa: CASLRSLAGGRSTQYF
d_gene: NA; abundance: few; v_gene: TRBV5-1; j_gene: TRBJ2-7; CDR3nt: TGCGCCAGCAGCTTGTCCGCCGGGAGCTCCTACGAGCAGTACTTC; CDR3aa: CASSLSAGSSYEQYF
d_gene: TRBD1; abundance: NA; v_gene: TRBV6-5; j_gene: TRBJ2-5; CDR3nt: TGTGCCAGCAGTTCTCGCACAGGGGGAGAGACCCAGTACTTC; CDR3aa: CASSSRTGGETQYF
d_gene: TRBD1; abundance: NA; v_gene: TRBV19; j_gene: TRBJ2-7; CDR3nt: TGTGCCAGTAGTGCGGGACAGGGACGGTCCTACGAGCAGTACTTC; CDR3aa: CASSAGQGRSYEQYF
d_gene: NA; abundance: few; v_gene: TRBV5-1; j_gene: TRBJ2-3; CDR3nt: TGCGCCAGCAGCCACCGACGGGGAAGCACAGATACGCAGTATTTT; CDR3aa: CASSHRRGSTDTQYF
d_gene: NA; abundance: NA; v_gene: TRBV5-4; j_gene: TRBJ2-7; CDR3nt: TGTGCCAGCATCGGAGGGAATTTCGACGAGCAGTACTTC; CDR3aa: CASIGGNFDEQYF
d_gene: TRBD1; abundance: NA; v_gene: TRBV5-1; j_gene: TRBJ2-7; CDR3nt: TGCGCCAGCAGCTTGGAAGGGACAGCGAGCTCCTACGAGCAGTACTTC; CDR3aa: CASSLEGTASSYEQYF
d_gene: NA; abundance: NA; v_gene: TRBV15; j_gene: TRBJ2-4; CDR3nt: TGTGCCACCAGCAGAGAGGTGGGGCTGATAAACATTCAGTACTTC; CDR3aa: CATSREVGLINIQYF
d_gene: TRBD1; abundance: NA; v_gene: TRBV7-9; j_gene: TRBJ1-1; CDR3nt: TGTGCCAGCAGCCTCTCGGGACAGGGGTTTACTGAAGCTTTCTTT; CDR3aa: CASSLSGQGFTEAFF
d_gene: TRBD1; abundance: NA; v_gene: TRBV5-1; j_gene: TRBJ2-2; CDR3nt: TGCGCCAGCAGCGGCGGACAGGGGCCTATTAGGACCGGGGAGCTGTTTTTT; CDR3aa: CASSGGQGPIRTGELFF
d_gene: TRBD1; abundance: NA; v_gene: TRBV5-6; j_gene: TRBJ1-1; CDR3nt: TGTGCCAGCAGGGAGGGGATTGGGACAGGGAAGAAGGGCACTGAAGCTTTCTTT; CDR3aa: CASREGIGTGKKGTEAFF
d_gene: TRBD2; abundance: NA; v_gene: TRBV19; j_gene: TRBJ2-7; CDR3nt: TGTGCCAGTAGTATGGAGACTAGCGGGTTATACGAGCAGTACTTC; CDR3aa: CASSMETSGLYEQYF
d_gene: NA; abundance: NA; v_gene: TRBV19; j_gene: TRBJ2-7; CDR3nt: TGTGCCAGTGAGCAGGGTCAGGGCGAGCAGTACTTC; CDR3aa: CASEQGQGEQYF
d_gene: NA; abundance: few; v_gene: TRBV4-1; j_gene: TRBJ1-2; CDR3nt: TGCGCCAGCAGCCAAGAGTTGGTGCAAGGCTACACCTTC; CDR3aa: CASSQELVQGYTF
d_gene: TRBD2; abundance: NA; v_gene: TRBV7-9; j_gene: TRBJ2-1; CDR3nt: TGTGCCAGCAGCACAACCCGGGACTATAACAATGAGCAGTTCTTC; CDR3aa: CASSTTRDYNNEQFF